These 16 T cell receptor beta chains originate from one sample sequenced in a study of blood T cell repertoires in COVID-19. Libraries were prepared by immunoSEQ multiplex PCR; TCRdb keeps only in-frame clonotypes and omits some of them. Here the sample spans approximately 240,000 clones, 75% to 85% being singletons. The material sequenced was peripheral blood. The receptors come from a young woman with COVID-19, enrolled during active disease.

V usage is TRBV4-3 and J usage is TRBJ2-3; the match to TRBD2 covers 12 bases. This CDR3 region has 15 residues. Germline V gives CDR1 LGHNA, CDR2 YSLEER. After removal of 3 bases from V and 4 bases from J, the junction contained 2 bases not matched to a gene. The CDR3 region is CASSQTSGGSDTQYF. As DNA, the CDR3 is TGCGCCAGCAGCCAGACTAGCGGGGGATCAGATACGCAGTATTTT.

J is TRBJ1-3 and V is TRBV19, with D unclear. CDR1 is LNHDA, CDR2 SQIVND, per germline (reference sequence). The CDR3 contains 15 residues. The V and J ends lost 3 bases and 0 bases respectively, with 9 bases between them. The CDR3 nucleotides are TGTGCCAGTAGTATCGAGGGAAACTCTGGAAACACCATATATTTT. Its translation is CASSIEGNSGNTIYF.

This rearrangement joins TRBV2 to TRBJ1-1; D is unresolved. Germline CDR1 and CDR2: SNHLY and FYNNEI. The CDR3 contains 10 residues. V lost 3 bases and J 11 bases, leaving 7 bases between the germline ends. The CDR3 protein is CASSDRGAFF. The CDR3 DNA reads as TGTGCCAGCAGTGACAGAGGGGCTTTCTTT.

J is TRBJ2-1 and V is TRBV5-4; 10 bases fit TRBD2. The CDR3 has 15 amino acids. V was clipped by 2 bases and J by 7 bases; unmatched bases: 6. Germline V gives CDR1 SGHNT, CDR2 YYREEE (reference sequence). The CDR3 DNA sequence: TGTGCCAGCAGCTTTAGCGGGGGGCTGGGAAATGAGCAGTTCTTC. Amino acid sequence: CASSFSGGLGNEQFF.

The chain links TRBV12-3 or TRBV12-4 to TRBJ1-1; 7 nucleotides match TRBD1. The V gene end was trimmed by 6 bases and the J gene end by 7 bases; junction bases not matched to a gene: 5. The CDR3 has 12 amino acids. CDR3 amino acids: CASRHGQDEAFF. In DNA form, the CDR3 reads TGTGCCAGCAGACATGGACAGGATGAAGCTTTCTTT.

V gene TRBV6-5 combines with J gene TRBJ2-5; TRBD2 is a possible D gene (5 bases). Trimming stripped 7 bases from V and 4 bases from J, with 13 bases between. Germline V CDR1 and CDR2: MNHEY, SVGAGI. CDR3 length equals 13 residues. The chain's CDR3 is CASTPPRGETQYF. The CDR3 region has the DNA TGTGCCAGCACCCCCCCACGGGGAGAGACCCAGTACTTC.

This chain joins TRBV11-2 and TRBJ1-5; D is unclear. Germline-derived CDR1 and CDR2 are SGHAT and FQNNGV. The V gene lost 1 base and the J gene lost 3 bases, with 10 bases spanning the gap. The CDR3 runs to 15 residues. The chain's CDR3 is CASSLGLFDNQPQHF. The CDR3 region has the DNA TGTGCCAGCAGCTTAGGACTTTTCGACAATCAGCCCCAGCATTTT.

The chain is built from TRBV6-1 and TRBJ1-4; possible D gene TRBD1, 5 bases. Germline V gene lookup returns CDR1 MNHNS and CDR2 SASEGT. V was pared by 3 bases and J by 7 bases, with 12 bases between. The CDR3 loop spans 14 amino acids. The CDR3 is CASSDRHRTEKLFF. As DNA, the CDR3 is TGTGCCAGCAGTGATCGGCACAGGACTGAAAAACTGTTTTTT.

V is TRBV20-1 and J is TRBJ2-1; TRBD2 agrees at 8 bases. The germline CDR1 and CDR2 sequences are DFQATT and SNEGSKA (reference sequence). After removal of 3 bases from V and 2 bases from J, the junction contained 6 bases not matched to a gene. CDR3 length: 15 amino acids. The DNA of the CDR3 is TGCAGTGCTAGTCCGGGACTAGGAGCCTACAATGAGCAGTTCTTC. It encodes CSASPGLGAYNEQFF.

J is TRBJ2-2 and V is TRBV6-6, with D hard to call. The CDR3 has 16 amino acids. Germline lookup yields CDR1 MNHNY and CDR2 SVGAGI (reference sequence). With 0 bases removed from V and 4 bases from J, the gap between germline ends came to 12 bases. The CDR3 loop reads CASSYSQGVSTGELFF. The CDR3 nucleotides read TGTGCCAGCAGTTACTCTCAAGGAGTTAGCACCGGGGAGCTGTTTTTT.

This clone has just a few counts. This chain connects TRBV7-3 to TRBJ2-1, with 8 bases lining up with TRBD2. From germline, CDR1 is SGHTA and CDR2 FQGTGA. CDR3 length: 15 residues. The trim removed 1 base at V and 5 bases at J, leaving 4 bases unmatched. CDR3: CASSLSGRRNNEQFF. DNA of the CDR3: TGTGCCAGCAGCTTAAGCGGGAGGCGGAACAATGAGCAGTTCTTC.

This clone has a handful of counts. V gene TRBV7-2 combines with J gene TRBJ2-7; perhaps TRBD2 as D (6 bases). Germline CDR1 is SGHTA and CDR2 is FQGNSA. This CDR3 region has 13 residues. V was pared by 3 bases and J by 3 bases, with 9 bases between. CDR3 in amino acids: CASSFSGGYEQYF. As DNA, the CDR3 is TGTGCCAGCAGCTTTTCCGGGGGCTACGAGCAGTACTTC. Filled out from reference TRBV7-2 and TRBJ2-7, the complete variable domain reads GAGVSQSPSNKVTEKGKDVELRCDPISGHTALYWYRQSLGQGLEFLIYFQGNSAPDKSGLPSDRFSAERTGGSVSTLTIQRTQQEDSAVYLCASSFSGGYEQYFGPGTRLTVT.

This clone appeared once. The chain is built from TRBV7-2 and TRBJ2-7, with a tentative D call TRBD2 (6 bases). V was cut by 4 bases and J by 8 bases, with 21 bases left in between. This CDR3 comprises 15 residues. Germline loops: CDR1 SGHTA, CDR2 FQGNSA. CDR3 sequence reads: CASSSPLGLSRQQYF. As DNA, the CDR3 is TGTGCCAGCAGCTCCCCTTTGGGACTTAGCAGACAGCAGTACTTC.

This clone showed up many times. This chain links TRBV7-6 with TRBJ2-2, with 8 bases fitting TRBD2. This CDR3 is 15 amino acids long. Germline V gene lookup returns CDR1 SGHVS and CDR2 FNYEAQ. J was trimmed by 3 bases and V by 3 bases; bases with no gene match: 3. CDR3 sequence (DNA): TGTGCCAGCAGCTTTATAGCGGGGCACACCGGGGAGCTGTTTTTT. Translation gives CASSFIAGHTGELFF.

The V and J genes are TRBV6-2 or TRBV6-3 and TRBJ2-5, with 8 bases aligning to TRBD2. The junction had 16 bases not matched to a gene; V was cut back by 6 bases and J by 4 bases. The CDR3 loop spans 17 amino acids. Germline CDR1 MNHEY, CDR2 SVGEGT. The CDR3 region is CASSPLSGTRRRETQYF. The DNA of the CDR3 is TGTGCCAGCAGCCCTCTCTCCGGGACTAGGAGAAGAGAGACCCAGTACTTC.

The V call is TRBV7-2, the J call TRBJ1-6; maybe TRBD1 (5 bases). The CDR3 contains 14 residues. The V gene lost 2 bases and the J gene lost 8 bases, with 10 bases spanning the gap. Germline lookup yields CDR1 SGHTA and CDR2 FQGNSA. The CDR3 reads CASSLYPRDSPLHF. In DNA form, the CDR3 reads TGTGCCAGCAGCTTATATCCCAGGGATTCACCCCTCCACTTT.